This T cell receptor beta chain was recorded in a study of response to subunit inactivated influenza vaccine. Study results and limitations: Each seasonal flu vaccination may recruit only limited new T cells, authors suggested.

In germline, CDR1 is SEHNR, CDR2 FQNEAQ (reference sequence). This CDR3 has 16 residues. The junction had 8 bases not matched to a gene; V was cut back by 5 bases and J by 4 bases. In this sample, this clonotype turned up a few times. Its specificity is unknown. TCRdb recomputed calls from the RT-PCR reads with MiXCR, one row per CDR3 protein. The top ten hold roughly 10% of the sample, which has more than 600,000 distinct CDR3 sequences, approximately 18% seen once. The receptor was derived from a man aged 50 to 60 who received an inactivated influenza vaccine. The chain joins TRBV7-9 to TRBJ2-5; 12 nucleotides match TRBD1. The input for sequencing was PBMCs from blood, taken roughly 5 days after vaccination. The DNA for the CDR3 is TGTGCCAGCAGCGCGGGGACAGGGGGCAGTTCAGAGACCCAGTACTTC. Protein: CASSAGTGGSSETQYF.